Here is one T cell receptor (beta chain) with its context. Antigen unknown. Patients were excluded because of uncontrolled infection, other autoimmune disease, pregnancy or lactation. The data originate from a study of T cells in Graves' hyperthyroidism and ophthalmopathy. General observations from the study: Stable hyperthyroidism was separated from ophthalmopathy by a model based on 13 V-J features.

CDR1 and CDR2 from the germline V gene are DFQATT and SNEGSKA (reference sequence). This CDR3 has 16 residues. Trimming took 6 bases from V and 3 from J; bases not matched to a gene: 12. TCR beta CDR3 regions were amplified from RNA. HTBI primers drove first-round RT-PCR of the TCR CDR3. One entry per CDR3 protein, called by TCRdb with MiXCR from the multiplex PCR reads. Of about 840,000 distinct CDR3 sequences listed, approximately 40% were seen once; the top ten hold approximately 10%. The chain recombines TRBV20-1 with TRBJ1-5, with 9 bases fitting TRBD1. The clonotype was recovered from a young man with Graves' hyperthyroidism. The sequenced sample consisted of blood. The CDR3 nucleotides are TGCAGTGCCAGTAGTCCCGGGACAGGGCCCAATCAGCCCCAGCATTTT. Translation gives CSASSPGTGPNQPQHF.